This TCR beta chain was identified during a study of T cell responses to AZD1222 COVID-19 vaccine. General study findings and limits: Among vaccine-associated CD4 TCRs, coverage spanned spike, with dominance at 160-218 and 743-854. Repertoire sampling was restricted to post-peak T cell response timepoints.

Libraries were prepared by immunoSEQ multiplex PCR; TCRdb keeps only in-frame clonotypes and omits some of them. The table includes 150,000 to 180,000 clones, roughly nine tenths detected once. With regard to this clone: Its matching antigen is unknown.

Trimming shortened V by 7 bases and J by 2 bases, and 25 bases separated the two germline ends. The CDR3 sequence is 18 residues long. CDR1 is MNHEY and CDR2 is SMNVEV in the germline V gene (reference sequence). This chain connects TRBV27 to TRBJ2-3; a weak D match, TRBD2 (6 bases). This receptor was obtained from an adult in good health. This material consisted of peripheral blood, taken on day 0 of MenACWY control vaccination. The CDR3 region is CASTSRGSRRGITDTQYF. For the CDR3, the DNA is TGTGCCAGCACCTCCCGAGGTAGTCGGCGGGGAATCACAGATACGCAGTATTTT.